A single sample gave rise to the 31 T cell receptor beta chains below, sequenced in a study of cytomegalovirus exposure and HLA in healthy donors. Primers: 60 Vbeta forward and 13 Jbeta reverse. The protocol was immunoSEQ multiplex PCR, while the TCRdb copy is restricted to in-frame clones and leaves out a portion. The sample contains about 200,000 clones, roughly 90% of which appear only once. The specimen was PBMCs. These receptors all come from a woman in her twenties or thirties in good health and CMV-seronegative.

The rearrangement joins TRBV6-1 to TRBJ2-2, with a weak D call TRBD1 (6 bases). CDR3 length: 13 residues. V was clipped by 6 bases and J by 4 bases, with 9 bases between them. The germline V gene has CDR1 MNHNS and CDR2 SASEGT. Here the CDR3 DNA reads TGTGCCAGCAGAAGCAGGGGCACCGGGGAGCTGTTTTTT. As protein: CASRSRGTGELFF.

This chain connects TRBV19 to TRBJ2-7; 9 bases are shared with TRBD1. This CDR3 is 15 amino acids long. J was trimmed by 3 bases and V by 3 bases; bases with no gene match: 6. The germline V gene encodes CDR1 LNHDA and CDR2 SQIVND (reference sequence). CDR3: CASSIETGGDYEQYF. CDR3 bases: TGTGCCAGTAGTATTGAGACAGGGGGGGACTACGAGCAGTACTTC.

This sequence joins TRBV27 and TRBJ2-7, with 10 nucleotides matching TRBD2. Germline assignment: CDR1 MNHEY and CDR2 SMNVEV (reference sequence). CDR3 length equals 15 residues. J was trimmed by 6 bases and V by 8 bases; bases with no gene match: 13. The chain's CDR3 is CASGFRLAGVGEQYF. The CDR3 nucleotides are TGTGCCAGCGGATTCCGCCTAGCGGGAGTCGGCGAGCAGTACTTC.

The J gene is TRBJ2-5, the V gene TRBV5-6; 10 nucleotides agree with TRBD2. The V and J ends lost 1 base and 6 bases, in that order; junction bases with no gene match: 6. This CDR3 region has 15 residues. The germline CDR1 and CDR2 sequences are SGHDT and YYEEEE. The CDR3: CASSLWSSGGQTQYF. CDR3 in DNA: TGTGCCAGCAGCTTGTGGTCTAGCGGGGGTCAGACCCAGTACTTC.

The chain carries TRBV5-1 and TRBJ2-1; 7 nucleotides agree with TRBD2. The germline gives CDR1 SGHRS, CDR2 YFSETQ. This CDR3 spans 14 amino acids. V lost 4 bases, J lost 16 bases, and 17 bases stayed unmatched. CDR3 DNA sequence: TGCGCCAGCAGCCTACAAGGGAGCGGGGAGGAGAGTTTCTTC. Amino acids: CASSLQGSGEESFF.

This sequence joins TRBV5-4 and TRBJ2-5; D possibly corresponds to TRBD1 (6 bases). Trimming removed 0 bases at V and 1 base at J, with 7 bases between. The CDR3 length is 14 residues. Germline CDR1 SGHNT, CDR2 YYREEE (reference sequence). CDR3 region: CASSLVQGQETQYF. Written as DNA, the CDR3 is TGTGCCAGCAGCTTGGTACAGGGCCAAGAGACCCAGTACTTC.

V and J are TRBV10-3 and TRBJ1-1; 8 nucleotides line up with TRBD1. Looked up from germline, CDR1 is ENHRY and CDR2 is SYGVKD. The CDR3 length is 14 residues. V lost 5 bases to trimming and J lost 3 bases; unmatched junction nucleotides: 5. The CDR3 is CAISPATGDTEAFF. The CDR3 DNA sequence: TGTGCCATCAGTCCAGCGACAGGGGACACTGAAGCTTTCTTT.

The CDR3 reads CASSLGQQRGPQHF. CDR3 in DNA: TGTGCCAGCAGCCTCGGCCAGCAGCGTGGGCCCCAGCATTTT. The chain combines TRBV5-6 with TRBJ1-5; no clear D. The V end lost 4 bases, the J end lost 9 bases, and 17 bases lay between the germline ends. CDR3 size: 14 residues. Germline lookup yields CDR1 SGHDT and CDR2 YYEEEE.

The gene calls are TRBV10-2 and TRBJ2-7, with 7 bases lining up with TRBD2. V gave up 7 bases and J gave up 0 bases; unmatched junction bases: 9. Germline CDR1 WSHSY, CDR2 SAAADI. This CDR3 is built from 15 residues. This CDR3 is CASTPGEGSSYEQYF. The CDR3 DNA reads as TGCGCCAGCACCCCCGGGGAGGGTAGCTCCTACGAGCAGTACTTC.

This rearrangement joins TRBV5-4 to TRBJ2-3; the D gene is possibly TRBD2 (5 bases). The germline V gene has CDR1 SGHNT and CDR2 YYREEE (reference sequence). The CDR3 contains 16 residues. The V end was cut by 1 base, the J end by 2 bases, with 14 bases between. The CDR3 sequence is CASSLYLGLDTDTQYF. The CDR3 DNA is TGTGCCAGCAGCTTGTATTTAGGACTCGACACAGATACGCAGTATTTT.

The chain has TRBV5-1 and TRBJ2-1, with 10 bases lining up with TRBD2. Germline values: CDR1 SGHRS, CDR2 YFSETQ. The CDR3 consists of 16 residues. Trimming removed 4 bases from V and 0 bases from J; junction bases left unmatched: 4. The CDR3 loop is CASSGLAEGSYNEQFF. DNA for the CDR3: TGCGCCAGCAGCGGACTAGCGGAGGGCTCCTACAATGAGCAGTTCTTC.

This clone has more than one count but fewer than ten. The chain is built from TRBV5-1 and TRBJ2-7, with D possibly being TRBD2 (6 bases). The V gene lost 0 bases and the J gene lost 2 bases, with 12 bases spanning the gap. This CDR3 has 15 amino acids. Germline V gene data show CDR1 as SGHRS and CDR2 as YFSETQ. In DNA, the CDR3 is TGCGCCAGCAGCTTGGCCGGGGGATTAACCTACGAGCAGTACTTC. Translating gives CASSLAGGLTYEQYF.

This clone was counted between two and nine times. The chain employs TRBV10-3 and TRBJ2-7; 12 positions match TRBD1. CDR3 length: 14 amino acids. Per the germline V gene, CDR1 is ENHRY and CDR2 is SYGVKD. The V gene end was trimmed by 5 bases and the J gene end by 7 bases; junction bases not matched to a gene: 6. CDR3 region: CAISRDRGPGEQYF. CDR3 in DNA: TGTGCCATCAGTCGGGACAGGGGGCCGGGGGAGCAGTACTTC.

Comments on this clone: Mismatch with germline at one junction end may stem from a read error. CDR3 in DNA: TGCGCCAGCAGCTGGGACCCGGGACAGGGAGCCTATGAGCAGTACTTC. Amino acid sequence: CASSWDPGQGAYEQYF. This chain joins TRBV5-1 and TRBJ2-7, with 9 nucleotides matching TRBD1. Germline CDR1 is SGHRS and CDR2 is YFSETQ. The CDR3 spans 16 residues.

This sequence joins TRBV11-2 and TRBJ2-2; 10 positions agree with TRBD2. V lost 1 base and J lost 4; bases outside the gene matches: 6. CDR3 length: 17 amino acids. The germline gives CDR1 SGHAT, CDR2 FQNNGV. CDR3 amino acids: CASSLGASGSATGELFF. The DNA of the CDR3 is TGTGCCAGCAGCTTAGGTGCTAGCGGGAGTGCCACCGGGGAGCTGTTTTTT. Together with reference TRBV11-2 and TRBJ2-2, the CDR3 gives the full variable domain: EAGVAQSPRYKIIEKRQSVAFWCNPISGHATLYWYQQILGQGPKLLIQFQNNGVVDDSQLPKDRFSAERLKGVDSTLKIQPAKLEDSAVYLCASSLGASGSATGELFFGEGSRLTVL.

This clone has only one observation. This chain joins TRBV29-1 and TRBJ1-5, with 7 bases matching TRBD1. This CDR3 spans 13 amino acids. Germline V CDR1 and CDR2: SQVTM, ANQGSEA. V gave up 7 bases and J gave up 3 bases; unmatched junction bases: 6. CDR3 protein: CSAGTEYNQPQHF. CDR3 nucleotide sequence: TGCAGCGCGGGGACAGAATACAATCAGCCCCAGCATTTT.

The chain recombines TRBV5-1 with TRBJ2-1, with D unclear. Germline CDR1 reads SGHRS; CDR2 reads YFSETQ. Deletions cut 5 bases from V and 4 bases from J, with 7 bases between. The CDR3 extends over 12 amino acids. The CDR3: CASSGRYNEQFF. CDR3 DNA: TGCGCCAGCAGTGGCAGGTACAATGAGCAGTTCTTC.

V usage is TRBV4-2 and J usage is TRBJ2-2, with TRBD2 matching over 8 bases. Trimming took 4 bases from V and 0 from J; bases not matched to a gene: 1. The CDR3 is 15 amino acids. Germline lookup yields CDR1 LGHNA and CDR2 YNFKEQ. CDR3 nucleotides: TGTGCCAGCAGCCGGGGACTAGCGAACACCGGGGAGCTGTTTTTT. Residues: CASSRGLANTGELFF.

The chain has TRBV27 and TRBJ2-7; possible D gene TRBD2, 7 bases. The CDR3 is 14 residues long. V was shortened by 6 bases and J by 5 bases, with 17 bases between the two germline ends. The V gene's germline CDR1 is MNHEY and CDR2 SMNVEV (reference sequence). CDR3 sequence reads: CASRTQGGGNEQYF. DNA for the CDR3: TGTGCCAGCAGAACACAAGGGGGGGGAAACGAGCAGTACTTC.

The chain combines TRBV6-6 with TRBJ1-1, with unresolved D. Germline V gene lookup returns CDR1 MNHNY and CDR2 SVGAGI (reference sequence). V lost 6 bases and J lost 6, with 23 bases in between. This CDR3 comprises 16 residues. The CDR3, as DNA: TGTGCCAGCAGACACCTCGATTTGAGGGTTGGGGCTGAAGCTTTCTTT. It is translated as CASRHLDLRVGAEAFF.

The rearrangement joins TRBV7-9 to TRBJ2-7; the D gene is possibly TRBD1 (6 bases). Germline-derived CDR1 and CDR2 are SEHNR and FQNEAQ (reference sequence). V was shortened by 4 bases and J by 2 bases, with 12 bases between the two germline ends. The CDR3 spans 14 residues. DNA of the CDR3: TGTGCCAGCAGCTCCCCGACAGGCCCCTACGAGCAGTACTTC. The encoded protein is CASSSPTGPYEQYF.

The rearrangement joins TRBV7-6 to TRBJ2-3, with D hard to call. V lost 1 base and J lost 5, with 10 bases in between. The CDR3 has 14 amino acids. The germline CDR1 and CDR2 sequences are SGHVS and FNYEAQ. The CDR3 bases are TGTGCCAGCAGCTTAGGAGGCGAGCAAGATACGCAGTATTTT. This codes for CASSLGGEQDTQYF.

The gene calls are TRBV6-1 and TRBJ1-4, with D hard to call. The CDR3 contains 14 residues. Germline CDR1 MNHNS, CDR2 SASEGT. V lost 2 bases, J lost 8 bases, and 12 bases lay in between. DNA for the CDR3: TGTGCCAGCAGTGAACGGGGAATTGCGGAAAAACTGTTTTTT. This gives the protein CASSERGIAEKLFF.

The CDR3, as DNA: TGTGCCAGCAGCTTAGGGCCACGTGGTGAAAAACTGTTTTTT. This gives the protein CASSLGPRGEKLFF. V is TRBV11-2 and J is TRBJ1-4; no clear D gene. V dropped 1 base and J dropped 7 bases, with 10 bases sitting between them. Germline assignment: CDR1 SGHAT and CDR2 FQNNGV. The CDR3 is made up of 14 amino acids.

This clone was observed a single time. The gene calls are TRBV7-9 and TRBJ1-1; TRBD1 matches at 7 bases. The CDR3 loop spans 15 amino acids. The V segment lost 4 bases and the J segment 0 bases; nucleotides outside the gene matches: 5. Germline CDR1 SEHNR, CDR2 FQNEAQ (reference sequence). The CDR3 loop is CASSSGQLMNTEAFF. In DNA form, the CDR3 reads TGTGCCAGCAGCTCGGGACAGCTGATGAACACTGAAGCTTTCTTT.

The chain links TRBV2 to TRBJ2-1; no clear D. Deletions cut 1 base from V and 0 bases from J, with 10 bases between. Per germline, CDR1 SNHLY and CDR2 FYNNEI. This CDR3 is built from 16 residues. In DNA form, the CDR3 reads TGTGCCAGCAGTGAAGTACTGCTTAGCTCCTACAATGAGCAGTTCTTC. It translates to CASSEVLLSSYNEQFF.

This clone has only a few counts. CDR3 DNA sequence: TGTGCCAGCAGGATCCTTAGCGGGAGCTCCTACAATGAGCAGTTCTTC. Its protein is CASRILSGSSYNEQFF. The chain uses TRBV5-4 and TRBJ2-1, with TRBD2 matching 9 bases. CDR1 SGHNT and CDR2 YYREEE come from the germline V gene (reference sequence). The V and J ends lost 5 bases and 0 bases, in that order; junction bases with no gene match: 6. This CDR3 is built from 16 residues.

As for this clone: The same CDR3 also results from other DNA sequences found in this sample. This chain connects TRBV5-1 to TRBJ2-3, with 7 positions matching TRBD1. Germline CDR1 and CDR2: SGHRS and YFSETQ. Trimming took 1 base from V and 3 from J; bases not matched to a gene: 5. The CDR3 has 15 residues. CDR3 DNA: TGCGCCAGCAGCTTGATGGGCAGGGGGACAGATACGCAGTATTTT. It encodes CASSLMGRGTDTQYF.

The chain has TRBV6-1 and TRBJ1-6; the D gene is possibly TRBD1 (5 bases). Trimming took 7 bases from V and 7 from J, leaving 14 bases between them. Germline lookup yields CDR1 MNHNS and CDR2 SASEGT. CDR3 length: 14 amino acids. CDR3 coding DNA: TGTGCCAGCAACCGGGAGGGGCCAAATTCACCCCTCCACTTT. Translating it yields CASNREGPNSPLHF.

V is TRBV6-1 and J is TRBJ1-4; 7 bases match TRBD1. The CDR3 has 13 amino acids. The germline V gene encodes CDR1 MNHNS and CDR2 SASEGT. V was clipped by 8 bases and J by 8 bases; unmatched bases: 8. As DNA, the CDR3 is TGTGCCAGCTACGGGACAGATCTAGAAAAACTGTTTTTT. It yields the protein CASYGTDLEKLFF.

The V and J genes are TRBV5-1 and TRBJ2-1; the D gene is possibly TRBD2 (6 bases). This CDR3 is built from 14 residues. CDR1 and CDR2 (germline): SGHRS, YFSETQ. Trimming took off 0 bases at V and 6 bases at J, with 10 bases between the two ends. The chain's CDR3 is CASSLVGGSNEQFF. The CDR3 DNA follows: TGCGCCAGCAGCTTGGTTGGGGGGAGCAATGAGCAGTTCTTC.